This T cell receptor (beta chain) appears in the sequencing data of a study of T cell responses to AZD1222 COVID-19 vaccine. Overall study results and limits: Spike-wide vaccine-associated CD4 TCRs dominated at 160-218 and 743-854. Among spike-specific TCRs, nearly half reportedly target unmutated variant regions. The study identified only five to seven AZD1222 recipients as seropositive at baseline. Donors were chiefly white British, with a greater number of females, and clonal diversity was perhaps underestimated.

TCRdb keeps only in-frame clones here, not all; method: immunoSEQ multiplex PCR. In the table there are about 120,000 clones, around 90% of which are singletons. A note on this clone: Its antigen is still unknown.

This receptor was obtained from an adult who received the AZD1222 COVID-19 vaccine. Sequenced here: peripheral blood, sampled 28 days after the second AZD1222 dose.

CDR3 sequence reads: CASSLTSGKDNEQFF. The CDR3 DNA reads TGTGCCAGCAGCTTGACTAGCGGGAAAGACAATGAGCAGTTCTTC. The chain recombines TRBV7-2 with TRBJ2-1; 11 bases align to TRBD2. Looked up from germline, CDR1 is SGHTA and CDR2 is FQGNSA. With 3 bases clipped from V and 5 bases from J, the junction kept 3 bases outside the gene matches. This CDR3 has 15 residues.